This T cell receptor (beta chain) was captured in a study of T-cell reconstitution after alpha-beta-depleted transplantation in children. The CDR3 spans 17 residues. With V trimmed by 0 bases and J by 4 bases, 6 bases remained unmatched. The germline CDR1 and CDR2 sequences are SGHRS and YFSETQ. Preparing the TCRbeta library involved the use of unique molecular identifiers. TCRdb re-derived calls from the PCR reads in MiXCR, one entry per CDR3 protein. The sample carries about a million distinct CDR3 sequences, 25% to 30% recorded once. This clonotype was found once. The rearrangement links TRBV5-1 to TRBJ2-2, with TRBD2 identical over 10 bases. The sequence was collected from a boy in the first two years of life who had a stem cell transplant for SCID, so the T cells may come from the graft donor. Sequenced here: PBMCs, mostly from graft donor cells, sampled 360 days after TCRalphabeta/CD19-depleted stem cell transplant. CDR3 amino acids: CASSLASGGPGTGELFF. The CDR3, as DNA: TGCGCCAGCAGCTTGGCTAGCGGGGGACCGGGCACCGGGGAGCTGTTTTTT.